This TCR beta chain was identified in a study of pediatric ulcerative colitis. Study conclusions and caveats: A couple of rectal clonotypes were found only in ulcerative colitis patients, all of them. Rectal repertoires separated controls, mild-moderate and acute severe colitis.

Concerning this clone: No antigen is known for it.

One to two pinch biopsies were taken from the rectum during colonoscopy. This was a survey-level run. The table came from immunoSEQ multiplex PCR; TCRdb's copy has only in-frame clones and leaves some out. Here the sample spans some 35,000 clones, roughly 77% being singletons. Sequenced: gut tissue. The sequence came from a boy under 18 with mild ulcerative colitis.

CDR3 nucleotide sequence: TGTGCCAGCAGCTCCGGGCAATGGGGCTCACCCCTCCACTTT. Its translation: CASSSGQWGSPLHF. The rearrangement uses TRBV6-5 and TRBJ1-6, with a possible D match to TRBD1 (5 bases). Per germline, CDR1 MNHEY and CDR2 SVGAGI. V was shortened by 6 bases and J by 10 bases, with 16 bases between the two germline ends. The CDR3 spans 14 residues.